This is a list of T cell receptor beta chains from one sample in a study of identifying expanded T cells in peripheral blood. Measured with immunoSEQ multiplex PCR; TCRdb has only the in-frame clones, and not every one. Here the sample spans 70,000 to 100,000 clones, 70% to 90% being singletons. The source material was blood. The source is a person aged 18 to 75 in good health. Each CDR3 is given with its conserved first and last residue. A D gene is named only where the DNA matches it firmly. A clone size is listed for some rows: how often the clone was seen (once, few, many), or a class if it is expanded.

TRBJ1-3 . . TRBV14 CASSPGHSGNTIYF TGTGCCAGCAGCCCGGGACACTCTGGAAACACCATATATTTT
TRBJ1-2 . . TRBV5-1 CASSLDRSYGYTF TGCGCCAGCAGCTTGGACAGGTCATATGGCTACACCTTC
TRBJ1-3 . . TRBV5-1 CASSLGTEGNTIYF TGCGCCAGCAGCCTCGGGACTGAGGGGAACACCATATATTTT
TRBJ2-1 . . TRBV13 CASSSPGRSLNEQFF TGTGCCAGCAGCTCGCCGGGACGGTCTCTTAATGAGCAGTTCTTC
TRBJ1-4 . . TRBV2 CASSENLRPNEKLFF TGTGCCAGCAGTGAGAACTTGAGACCTAATGAAAAACTGTTTTTT
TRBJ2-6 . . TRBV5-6 CASSWGKVSGANVLTF TGTGCCAGCAGCTGGGGGAAGGTCTCTGGGGCCAACGTCCTGACTTTC
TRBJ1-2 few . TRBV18 CASSPDQGRSGYTF TGTGCCAGCTCACCCGACCAGGGGCGGTCTGGCTACACCTTC
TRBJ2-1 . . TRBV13 CASSPRWPGDNEQFF TGTGCCAGCAGCCCCCGGTGGCCGGGGGACAATGAGCAGTTCTTC
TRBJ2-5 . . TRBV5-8 CASSLVYSEGRETQYF TGTGCCAGCAGCTTGGTGTACTCAGAGGGAAGAGAGACCCAGTACTTC
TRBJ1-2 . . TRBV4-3 CASSQAPPGDYGYTF TGCGCCAGCAGCCAAGCCCCCCCAGGGGACTATGGCTACACCTTC
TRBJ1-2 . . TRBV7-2 CASSLGFNYGYTF TGTGCCAGCAGCTTAGGGTTTAACTATGGCTACACCTTC
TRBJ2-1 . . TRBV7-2 CASSLVAGSYNEQFF TGTGCCAGCAGCTTAGTCGCGGGATCCTACAATGAGCAGTTCTTC
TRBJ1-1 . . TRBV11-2 CASSRPGTNTEAFF TGTGCCAGCAGCCGACCCGGGACCAACACTGAAGCTTTCTTT
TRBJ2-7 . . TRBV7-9 CASSLAGGSYEQYF TGTGCCAGCAGCTTAGCGGGGGGTTCCTACGAGCAGTACTTC
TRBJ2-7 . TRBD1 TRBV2 CASSHGTVNRFWVDEQYF TGTGCCAGCAGTCACGGGACAGTGAATCGTTTTTGGGTCGACGAGCAGTACTTC
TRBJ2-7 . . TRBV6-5 CASSRGGPDSYEQYF TGTGCCAGCAGTCGCGGAGGGCCAGACTCCTACGAGCAGTACTTC
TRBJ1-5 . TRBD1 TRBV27 CASRAQGYQPQHF TGTGCCAGCAGGGCACAGGGGTACCAGCCCCAGCATTTT
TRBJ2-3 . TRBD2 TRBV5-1 CASSSSLLAGSVDTQYF TGCGCCAGCAGCTCCTCCTTGCTAGCGGGGAGTGTAGATACGCAGTATTTT
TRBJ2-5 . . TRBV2 CASTAAPMGETQYF TGTGCCAGCACGGCAGCCCCCATGGGGGAGACCCAGTACTTC
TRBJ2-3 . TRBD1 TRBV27 CASMGQRGTGGADTQYF TGTGCCAGCATGGGGCAGCGAGGGACAGGGGGGGCAGATACGCAGTATTTT
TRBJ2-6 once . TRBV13 CASSNLASGANVLTF TGTGCCAGCAGCAACCTAGCCTCTGGGGCCAACGTCCTGACTTTC
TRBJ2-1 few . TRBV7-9 CASSPKVRVSNEQFF TGTGCCAGCAGCCCGAAGGTAAGGGTCTCCAATGAGCAGTTCTTC
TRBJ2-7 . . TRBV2 CASSGAGTSYEQYF TGTGCCAGCAGTGGAGCCGGGACAAGCTACGAGCAGTACTTC
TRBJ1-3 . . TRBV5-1 CASSFVGTSGNTIYF TGCGCCAGCAGCTTCGTAGGGACTTCTGGAAACACCATATATTTT
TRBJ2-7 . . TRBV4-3 CASSQDPGVTYEQYF TGCGCCAGCAGCCAAGATCCGGGGGTAACCTACGAGCAGTACTTC
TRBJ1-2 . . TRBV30 CAWSPGVQAYGYTF TGTGCCTGGAGTCCCGGGGTGCAGGCCTATGGCTACACCTTC
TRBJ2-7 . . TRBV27 CASSPRQYPYEQYF TGTGCCAGCAGTCCGCGACAGTACCCCTACGAGCAGTACTTC
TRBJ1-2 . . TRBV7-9 CASSSPPETTPNYGYTF TGTGCCAGCAGCTCCCCGCCAGAGACCACTCCTAACTATGGCTACACCTTC
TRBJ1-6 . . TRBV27 CASSLLGIAPLHF TGTGCCAGCAGTTTACTGGGTATAGCGCCCCTCCACTTT
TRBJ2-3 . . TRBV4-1 CASSQEGTDTQYF TGCGCCAGCAGCCAAGAAGGTACAGATACGCAGTATTTT
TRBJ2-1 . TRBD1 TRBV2 CASTRTGGAGQFF TGTGCCAGCACCCGGACAGGGGGCGCCGGGCAGTTCTTC
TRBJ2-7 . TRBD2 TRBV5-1 CASSLATGTSGSTYEQYF TGCGCCAGCAGTTTGGCAACCGGGACTAGCGGATCTACCTACGAGCAGTACTTC
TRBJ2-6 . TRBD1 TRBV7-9 CASSSQGVRGANVLTF TGTGCCAGCAGCTCCCAGGGGGTCCGCGGGGCCAACGTCCTGACTTTC
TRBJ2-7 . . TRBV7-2 CASSFHRDYEQYF TGTGCCAGCAGCTTTCACAGGGACTACGAGCAGTACTTC